Presented here are 29 T cell receptor beta chains from one specimen sequenced in a study of shared clonotypes between healthy human individuals (dated by TCRdb to the early 2020s). Library preparation employed the immunoSEQ multiplex PCR assay. Imported from immuneACCESS, the table was reduced by TCRdb to in-frame sequences with V and J called. These copies leave out some clones; in studies compared against another copy, an unresolved V gene accounts for under half, and the cause of the remainder is not known. The sample has about 700,000 clones on record, about 74% of them singletons. The ten largest account for less than 2% of the sample. Source material: memory CD4+ T cells sorted from blood. The cell subset or site label on this specimen signifies: CD45RA-negative fraction. Receptors were obtained from a woman in her twenties or thirties in good health.

This clone occurred once. The chain employs TRBV10-3 and TRBJ2-7, with D possibly TRBD1 on 7 matching bases. Trimming removed 0 bases at V and 7 bases at J, with 16 bases between. There are 15 residues in the CDR3. Germline CDR1 is ENHRY and CDR2 is SYGVKD. As DNA, the CDR3 is TGTGCCATCAGTGAGTCCTCAGGGGGAGGAGGTGAGCAGTACTTC. It encodes CAISESSGGGGEQYF.

This clone was counted at least ten times. The chain carries TRBV5-1 and TRBJ2-7; either TRBD1 or TRBD2 may fit D (5 bases each). This CDR3 contains 15 residues. Germline lookup yields CDR1 SGHRS and CDR2 YFSETQ. The V gene lost 0 bases and the J gene lost 5 bases, with 15 bases spanning the gap. The CDR3 DNA reads TGCGCCAGCAGCTTGGGGGGGTTGGACCGACACGAGCAGTACTTC. Translation gives CASSLGGLDRHEQYF.

This clone turned up a few times. This rearrangement joins TRBV7-2 to TRBJ2-7; 9 nucleotides agree with TRBD2. CDR1 SGHTA and CDR2 FQGNSA come from the germline V gene. The CDR3 loop spans 17 amino acids. V shed 5 bases and J 0 bases; nucleotides not matched to a gene: 11. CDR3 protein: CASSPQLAGLSSYEQYF. DNA of the CDR3: TGTGCCAGCAGCCCCCAACTAGCGGGCCTAAGCTCCTACGAGCAGTACTTC.

About this clone itself: The junction and the germline gene differ at one end; a read error may be behind it. This sequence joins TRBV5-6 and TRBJ2-4, with TRBD2 matching over 12 bases. The V gene's germline CDR1 is SGHDT and CDR2 YYEEEE. This CDR3 is built from 13 residues. The CDR3 is CASSPGTSGRLEF. CDR3 coding DNA: TGTGCCAGCAGCCCCGGGACTAGCGGGCGTCTTGAATTC. The complete variable domain, with remaining parts taken from reference TRBV5-6 and TRBJ2-4, reads DAGVTQSPTHLIKTRGQQVTLRCSPKSGHDTVSWYQQALGQGPQFIFQYYEEEERQRGNFPDRFSGHQFPNYSSELNVNALLLGDSALYLCASSPGTSGRLEFGAGTRLSVL.

V is TRBV5-1 and J is TRBJ2-2; the match to TRBD1 covers 7 bases. Germline CDR1 and CDR2: SGHRS and YFSETQ. This CDR3 is built from 14 residues. V was pared by 4 bases and J by 7 bases, with 7 bases of the junction left unmatched. The CDR3 reads CASSITGADGELFF. The DNA for the CDR3 is TGCGCCAGCAGCATAACAGGGGCGGACGGGGAGCTGTTTTTT.

This clone was found many times. The rearrangement links TRBV5-4 to TRBJ2-5; no clear D. Germline V gene data show CDR1 as SGHNT and CDR2 as YYREEE (reference sequence). This CDR3 is built from 14 residues. Trimming took 2 bases from V and 1 from J, leaving 9 bases between them. Written as DNA, the CDR3 is TGTGCCAGCAGCTTAAACACGGTCCAAGAGACCCAGTACTTC. This translates into CASSLNTVQETQYF. Filled out from reference TRBV5-4 and TRBJ2-5, the complete variable domain reads ETGVTQSPTHLIKTRGQQVTLRCSSQSGHNTVSWYQQALGQGPQFIFQYYREEENGRGNFPPRFSGLQFPNYSSELNVNALELDDSALYLCASSLNTVQETQYFGPGTRLLVL.

The chain employs TRBV2 and TRBJ2-6; a weak D match, TRBD2 (6 bases). The V end was cut by 5 bases, the J end by 0 bases, with 14 bases between. The V gene's germline CDR1 is SNHLY and CDR2 FYNNEI. The CDR3 runs 17 residues. The CDR3 DNA follows: TGTGCCAGCAGTACTAATAGCGGCGCCTCTGGGGCCAACGTCCTGACTTTC. Protein sequence: CASSTNSGASGANVLTF. The full variable domain, with the rest looked up from reference TRBV2 and TRBJ2-6, is EPEVTQTPSHQVTQMGQEVILRCVPISNHLYFYWYRQILGQKVEFLVSFYNNEISEKSEIFDDQFSVERPDGSNFTLKIRSTKLEDSAMYFCASSTNSGASGANVLTFGAGSRLTVL.

This chain links TRBV5-1 with TRBJ2-2; D might be TRBD1 (6 bases). CDR1 and CDR2 from the germline V gene are SGHRS and YFSETQ. Deletions cut 4 bases from V and 2 bases from J, with 15 bases between. The CDR3 extends over 16 amino acids. The CDR3 DNA reads as TGCGCCAGCAGCCGACAGACAGGAGACAACACCGGGGAGCTGTTTTTT. Its translation is CASSRQTGDNTGELFF.

Concerning this clone itself: The sample contains more than one DNA sequence encoding this CDR3. The rearrangement uses TRBV28 and TRBJ2-5, with D perhaps TRBD2 (6 bases). The germline gives CDR1 MDHEN, CDR2 SYDVKM. Trimming left V 3 bases short and J 5 bases short, with 10 bases between. This CDR3 is built from 13 residues. CDR3 in amino acids: CASSLAGKETQYF. CDR3 DNA: TGTGCCAGCAGTTTGGCGGGGAAGGAGACCCAGTACTTC.

The chain has TRBV28 and TRBJ2-5; a weak D match, TRBD1 (6 bases). The V end was cut by 5 bases, the J end by 1 base, with 14 bases between. CDR3 length equals 15 residues. Germline CDR1 reads MDHEN; CDR2 reads SYDVKM. CDR3 loop: CASSDLTGAQETQYF. The CDR3, as DNA: TGTGCCAGCAGTGACCTGACAGGAGCCCAAGAGACCCAGTACTTC.

The CDR3 DNA follows: TGTGCCAGCAGCCCTGGTTGGGTCCAGTACTTC. Amino acid sequence: CASSPGWVQYF. The rearrangement links TRBV28 to TRBJ2-5; D gene ambiguous. The CDR3 length is 11 residues. The ends were cut back, 6 bases at V and 10 bases at J, with 12 bases in the middle. CDR1 is MDHEN and CDR2 is SYDVKM in the germline V gene.

The chain employs TRBV19 and TRBJ2-1; TRBD2 might be the D (7 bases). The CDR3 sequence is 13 residues long. Germline V gene lookup returns CDR1 LNHDA and CDR2 SQIVND (reference sequence). The V and J ends lost 6 bases and 9 bases respectively, with 15 bases between them. CDR3 region: CASSPTGGPEQFF. In DNA form, the CDR3 reads TGTGCCAGTAGCCCGACGGGGGGCCCTGAGCAGTTCTTC.

The chain recombines TRBV9 with TRBJ1-2; TRBD1 matches at 9 bases. V dropped 2 bases and J dropped 4; count of bases not matched to a gene: 6. The V gene's germline CDR1 is SGDLS and CDR2 YYNGEE. This CDR3 comprises 15 residues. In DNA form, the CDR3 reads TGTGCCAGCAGCGTGTCAACAGGGGGCACCTATGGCTACACCTTC. Translated, it gives CASSVSTGGTYGYTF.

This clone was recorded once. V and J are TRBV13 and TRBJ2-5; possibly TRBD2 for D (5 bases). The J call may be incorrect, as the DNA end agrees better with TRBJ2-7. The CDR3 has 17 amino acids. Germline CDR1 and CDR2: PRHDT and FYEKMQ (reference sequence). CDR3 loop: CASSPRLGSGFSYEQYF. For the CDR3, the DNA is TGTGCCAGCAGCCCCCGGTTAGGCAGCGGTTTCTCCTACGAGCAGTACTTC.

V is TRBV7-3 and J is TRBJ2-7, with TRBD2 as a possible D gene (6 bases). Germline V gives CDR1 SGHTA, CDR2 FQGTGA. The V end lost 7 bases, the J end lost 4 bases, and 20 bases lay between the germline ends. CDR3 length equals 15 residues. The DNA of the CDR3 is TGTGCCAGCACCCGCTTGCGGGATGATGGATACGAGCAGTACTTC. Translation: CASTRLRDDGYEQYF. Based on the CDR3 plus reference TRBV7-3 and TRBJ2-7, the full variable domain is GAGVSQTPSNKVTEKGKYVELRCDPISGHTALYWYRQSLGQGPEFLIYFQGTGAADDSGLPNDRFFAVRPEGSVSTLKIQRTERGDSAVYLCASTRLRDDGYEQYFGPGTRLTVT.

In its sample, this clone was seen a few times. This chain links TRBV19 with TRBJ2-1; TRBD2 matches 9 bases. This CDR3 spans 18 amino acids. Per the germline V gene, CDR1 is LNHDA and CDR2 is SQIVND (reference sequence). V lost 2 bases to trimming and J lost 6 bases; unmatched junction nucleotides: 14. The CDR3 loop is CASSIRFVSSGTFNEQFF. Written as DNA, the CDR3 is TGTGCCAGTAGTATAAGGTTTGTGTCTAGCGGGACTTTCAATGAGCAGTTCTTC.

In DNA form, the CDR3 reads TGTGCCAGCAGCCCGGGCTCGGCCCTAGTGGATACGCAGTATTTT. Translation gives CASSPGSALVDTQYF. This chain links TRBV7-9 with TRBJ2-3; unclear D gene. The V gene lost 5 bases and the J gene lost 6 bases, with 18 bases spanning the gap. Germline CDR1 is SEHNR and CDR2 is FQNEAQ (reference sequence). The CDR3 loop spans 15 amino acids. The whole variable domain, remainder taken from reference TRBV7-9 and TRBJ2-3, is DTGVSQNPRHKITKRGQNVTFRCDPISEHNRLYWYRQTLGQGPEFLTYFQNEAQLEKSRLLSDRFSAERPKGSFSTLEIQRTEQGDSAMYLCASSPGSALVDTQYFGPGTRLTVL.

CDR3 loop: CAISEREGSSTGELFF. The DNA of the CDR3 is TGTGCCATCAGTGAGCGGGAGGGCTCGAGCACCGGGGAGCTGTTTTTT. The gene calls are TRBV10-3 and TRBJ2-2; 8 bases agree with TRBD2. CDR1 and CDR2 (germline): ENHRY, SYGVKD. The J segment lost 4 bases and the V segment lost 2 bases, leaving 6 bases of the junction unmatched. The CDR3 spans 16 residues.

Concerning this clone itself: Other nucleotide sequences in the sample specify the same CDR3. V gene TRBV5-1 combines with J gene TRBJ2-7; tentatively, D is TRBD1 or TRBD2 (5 bases each). Germline V gene lookup returns CDR1 SGHRS and CDR2 YFSETQ. The CDR3 spans 13 residues. Trimming took off 4 bases at V and 3 bases at J, with 11 bases between the two ends. CDR3 amino acids: CASSPGTVYEQYF. CDR3 bases: TGCGCCAGCAGCCCTGGGACCGTCTACGAGCAGTACTTC.

The chain carries TRBV11-2 and TRBJ2-5, with D perhaps TRBD1 (6 bases). V gave up 2 bases and J gave up 5 bases, with 9 bases separating them. CDR1 is SGHAT, CDR2 FQNNGV, per germline. The CDR3 totals 13 residues. The CDR3 loop reads CASSLTGRETQYF. For the CDR3, the DNA is TGTGCCAGCAGCTTAACAGGGCGTGAGACCCAGTACTTC.

The rearrangement links TRBV11-3 to TRBJ1-5; weak D call: TRBD1 (5 bases). V lost 0 bases and J 0 bases, leaving 15 bases between the germline ends. Germline CDR1 is SGHNT and CDR2 is YENEEA. The CDR3 consists of 18 residues. CDR3 residues: CASSLEPRADNSNQPQHF. The CDR3 DNA follows: TGTGCCAGCAGCTTAGAACCCAGGGCAGATAATAGCAATCAGCCCCAGCATTTT.

The chain combines TRBV12-5 with TRBJ1-2, with a weak D call TRBD1 (6 bases). Germline CDR1 and CDR2: LGHNT and FRNRAP. Trimming cost V 11 bases and J 7 bases, with 26 bases left between them. The CDR3 contains 15 residues. CDR3 in DNA: TGTGCTCCCCGGGGGCGGAGGGATCGGATTCGTGGCTACACCTTC. Protein sequence: CAPRGRRDRIRGYTF.

The chain has TRBV11-2 and TRBJ2-1, with 13 nucleotides matching TRBD2. Germline V gene sequence: CDR1 SGHAT, CDR2 FQNNGV. This CDR3 region has 16 residues. Germline trimming cut 5 bases from V and 9 bases from J; bases unmatched to any gene: 10. CDR3 nucleotide sequence: TGTGCCAGCAGCCCCGGCCGGACTAGCGGGAGAATTGAGCAGTTCTTC. Protein product: CASSPGRTSGRIEQFF.

This chain joins TRBV2 and TRBJ1-2; 7 positions agree with TRBD1. The germline CDR1 and CDR2 sequences are SNHLY and FYNNEI. CDR3 length: 16 residues. With 4 bases clipped from V and 1 base from J, the junction kept 9 bases outside the gene matches. The CDR3 bases are TGTGCCAGCAGTGTTGAGACGGGACAGATTAACTATGGCTACACCTTC. Its protein product is CASSVETGQINYGYTF.

This clone was detected once. This rearrangement joins TRBV9 to TRBJ2-3; 11 positions agree with TRBD2. Germline V lookup: CDR1 SGDLS, CDR2 YYNGEE. The CDR3 has 18 amino acids. V shed 0 bases, J shed 0 bases, and the junction held 6 bases outside the gene matches. This CDR3 reads CASSVGLAGLLSTDTQYF. The DNA for the CDR3 is TGTGCCAGCAGCGTAGGACTAGCGGGACTTTTAAGCACAGATACGCAGTATTTT.

The genes are TRBV2 and TRBJ2-3, with D uncertain. Looked up from germline, CDR1 is SNHLY and CDR2 is FYNNEI. V was shortened by 4 bases and J by 0 bases, with 8 bases between the two germline ends. CDR3 size: 14 residues. CDR3 in DNA: TGTGCCAGCAGTGTCGGTCAGAGCACAGATACGCAGTATTTT. It specifies CASSVGQSTDTQYF.

The chain carries TRBV6-1 and TRBJ1-2; 8 bases fit TRBD1. Germline V CDR1 and CDR2: MNHNS, SASEGT. This CDR3 spans 14 amino acids. V dropped 3 bases and J dropped 7; count of bases not matched to a gene: 7. In DNA form, the CDR3 reads TGTGCCAGCAGTGATGAAACGGACAGGGCTGGCTACACCTTC. Its protein product is CASSDETDRAGYTF.

The J gene is TRBJ2-5, the V gene TRBV11-2, with 7 bases that match TRBD2. In germline, CDR1 is SGHAT, CDR2 FQNNGV. V lost 3 bases to trimming and J lost 3 bases; unmatched junction nucleotides: 1. The CDR3 is 13 residues long. CDR3: CASSFAGEETQYF. The CDR3 DNA reads TGTGCCAGCAGCTTCGCGGGAGAAGAGACCCAGTACTTC.

V is TRBV7-7 and J is TRBJ2-2, with D uncertain. The germline gives CDR1 SSHAT, CDR2 FNYEAQ (reference sequence). This CDR3 contains 13 residues. Trimming shortened V by 4 bases and J by 5 bases, and 8 bases separated the two germline ends. The CDR3 coding sequence is TGTGCCAGCAGCTCGACTGTTACCGGGGAGCTGTTTTTT. Encoded protein: CASSSTVTGELFF.